The rows below give T cell receptor beta chains drawn from one sample of a study of CD8+CD57+ T cells in acquired aplastic anemia. TCRdb passed the reads through MiXCR, listing each CDR3 protein once. Of about 190,000 distinct CDR3 sequences in the sample, approximately 50% are singletons; the top ten hold 16%. The sequencing sample was made of sorted CD4+, CD8+, or CD8+CD57+ T cells (not recorded which) from PBMCs. These TCRs come from a human donor in good health, serving as a control. CDR3s include the opening cysteine and the closing phenylalanine or tryptophan. The D gene is left open where the match is weak. Not all rows give a size; the values are once, few, many and, for expanded clones, a class.

NA 14 TRBJ1-1 TRBV5-8 once CASSPAGLHTEAFF TGTGCCAGCAGCCCCGCGGGGCTACACACTGAAGCTTTCTTT
NA 17 TRBJ1-6 TRBV15 many CATSRGSIKGMSSPLHF TGTGCCACCAGCAGAGGATCAATAAAGGGGATGTCTTCACCCCTCCACTTT
NA 13 TRBJ2-2 TRBV7-8 many CASSLVHTGELFF TGTGCCAGTAGCTTAGTTCACACCGGGGAGCTGTTTTTT
NA 12 TRBJ2-3 TRBV2 NA CAIRQFTDTQYF TGTGCCATAAGACAGTTCACAGATACGCAGTATTTT
TRBD2 13 TRBJ2-1 TRBV2 NA CAGGTSGSNEQFF TGTGCCGGCGGGACTAGCGGGAGCAATGAGCAGTTCTTC
NA 12 TRBJ2-7 TRBV29-1 NA CSAETGGAEQYF TGCAGCGCCGAAACTGGAGGGGCGGAGCAGTACTTC
TRBD1 14 TRBJ1-6 TRBV12-3/TRBV12-4 many CASSLDRGQSPLHF TGTGCCAGCAGTTTAGACAGGGGGCAATCACCCCTCCACTTT
NA 13 TRBJ1-1 TRBV29-1 NA CSVRGQQNTEASF TGCAGTGTCCGCGGACAACAGAACACTGAAGCTTCCTTT
TRBD1 15 TRBJ1-1 TRBV5-1 NA CASSLPDRGYTEAFF TGCGCCAGCAGCTTGCCCGACAGGGGTTACACTGAAGCTTTCTTT
NA 15 TRBJ2-7 TRBV6-2/TRBV6-3 many CASSYGGLLFYEQYF TGTGCCAGCAGTTACGGGGGACTGCTCTTTTACGAGCAGTACTTC
NA 15 TRBJ2-2 TRBV7-2 NA CASSSWGPGTGELFF TGTGCCAGCAGCTCTTGGGGGCCGGGCACCGGGGAGCTGTTTTTT
NA 14 TRBJ1-6 TRBV24-1 NA CATSAGPTDSPLHF TGTGCCACCAGCGCGGGACCAACGGATTCACCCCTCCACTTT
TRBD2 15 TRBJ2-7 TRBV19 NA CAGSPSTSGGYEQYF TGTGCCGGTAGCCCCTCAACTAGCGGGGGATACGAGCAGTACTTC
NA 12 TRBJ1-5 TRBV12-5 NA CASERDGQPQHF TGTGCTAGTGAGAGGGATGGTCAGCCCCAGCATTTT